Listed here are 2 T cell receptor beta chains from one sample, sequenced in a study of CD8+CD57+ T cells in acquired aplastic anemia. The sequenced patients had an expansion of CD8+CD57+ cells seen by flow cytometry. CDR3 and TCR beta VDJ profiling relied on genomic DNA as the template. TCRdb passed the reads through MiXCR, listing each CDR3 protein once. The sample consists of 260,000 or so distinct CDR3 sequences, approximately 86% of them appearing once. Sample: sorted CD4+, CD8+, or CD8+CD57+ T cells (not recorded which) from PBMCs. The receptor source for this set is a human donor with aplastic anemia.

The CDR3 is CATSASAGSSYNEQFF. DNA of the CDR3: TGTGCCACCAGCGCATCCGCGGGCAGCTCCTACAATGAGCAGTTCTTC. The chain couples TRBV15 to TRBJ2-1; D is possibly TRBD2 (5 bases). CDR3 length: 16 amino acids. Germline V gene lookup returns CDR1 LNHNV and CDR2 YYDKDF (reference sequence). The V and J ends lost 5 bases and 0 bases respectively, with 14 bases between them.

CDR3 sequence: CASSARQGEGGSDTQYF. CDR3 DNA sequence: TGTGCCAGCAGTGCCCGACAGGGAGAGGGCGGTTCAGATACGCAGTATTTT. V usage is TRBV2 and J usage is TRBJ2-3; 7 bases map to TRBD1. The germline CDR1 and CDR2 sequences are SNHLY and FYNNEI. V shed 4 bases and J 4 bases; nucleotides not matched to a gene: 14. The CDR3 has 17 amino acids.